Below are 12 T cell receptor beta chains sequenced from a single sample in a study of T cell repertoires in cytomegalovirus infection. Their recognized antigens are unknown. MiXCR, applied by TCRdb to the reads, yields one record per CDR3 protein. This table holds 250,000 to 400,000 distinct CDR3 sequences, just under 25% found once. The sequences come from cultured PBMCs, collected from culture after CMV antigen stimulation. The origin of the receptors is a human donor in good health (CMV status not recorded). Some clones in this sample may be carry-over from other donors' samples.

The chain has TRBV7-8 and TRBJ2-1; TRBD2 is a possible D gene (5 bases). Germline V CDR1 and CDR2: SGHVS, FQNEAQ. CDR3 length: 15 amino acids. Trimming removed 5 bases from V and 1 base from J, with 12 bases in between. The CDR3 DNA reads TGTGCCAGCAGCGTACTAGAAGGATCCTACAATGAGCAGTTCTTC. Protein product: CASSVLEGSYNEQFF.

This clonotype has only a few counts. CDR3 sequence reads: CASSLGPLVEGYGYTF. CDR3 coding DNA: TGTGCCAGCTCACTGGGACCGTTGGTGGAGGGCTATGGCTACACCTTC. The chain combines TRBV18 with TRBJ1-2, with a tentative D call TRBD1 (5 bases). This CDR3 is 16 amino acids long. Trimming took 4 bases from V and 4 from J, leaving 19 bases between them. Germline-derived CDR1 and CDR2 are KGHSH and LQKENI. Based on the CDR3 plus reference TRBV18 and TRBJ1-2, the full variable domain is NAGVMQNPRHLVRRRGQEARLRCSPMKGHSHVYWYRQLPEEGLKFMVYLQKENIIDESGMPKERFSAEFPKEGPSILRIQQVVRGDSAAYFCASSLGPLVEGYGYTFGSGTRLTVV.

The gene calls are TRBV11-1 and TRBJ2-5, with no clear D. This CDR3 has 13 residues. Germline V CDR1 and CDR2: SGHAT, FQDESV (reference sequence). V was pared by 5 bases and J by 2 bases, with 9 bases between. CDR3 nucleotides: TGTGCCAGCAGCCCGATACCTCAAGAGACCCAGTACTTC. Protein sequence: CASSPIPQETQYF.

The CDR3 DNA sequence: TGTGCTAGTGGCATTAGCGGGAGGGCCTCCGGGGAGCTGTTTTTT. It yields the protein CASGISGRASGELFF. J is TRBJ2-2 and V is TRBV12-5; 11 nucleotides line up with TRBD2. Germline trimming cut 6 bases from V and 6 bases from J; bases unmatched to any gene: 6. Germline loops: CDR1 LGHNT, CDR2 FRNRAP. There are 15 residues in the CDR3.

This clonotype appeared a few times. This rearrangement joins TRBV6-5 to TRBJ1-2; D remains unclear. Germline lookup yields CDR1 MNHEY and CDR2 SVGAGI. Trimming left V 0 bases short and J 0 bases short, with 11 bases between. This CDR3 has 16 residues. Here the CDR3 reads CASSYSRGGSNYGYTF. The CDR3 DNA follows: TGTGCCAGCAGTTACTCGCGAGGCGGCTCTAACTATGGCTACACCTTC.

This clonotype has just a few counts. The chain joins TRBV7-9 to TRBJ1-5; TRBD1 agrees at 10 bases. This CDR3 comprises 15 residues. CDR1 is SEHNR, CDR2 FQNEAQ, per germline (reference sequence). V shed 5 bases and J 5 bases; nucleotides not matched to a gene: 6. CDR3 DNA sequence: TGTGCCAGCAGCGGGGGACAGGGGTACGATCAGCCCCAGCATTTT. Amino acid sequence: CASSGGQGYDQPQHF.

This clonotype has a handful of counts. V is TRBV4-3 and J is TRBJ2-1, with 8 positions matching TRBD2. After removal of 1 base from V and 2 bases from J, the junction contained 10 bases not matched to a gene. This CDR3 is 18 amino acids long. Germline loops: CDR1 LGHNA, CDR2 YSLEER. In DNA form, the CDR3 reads TGCGCCAGCAGCCAAGTCGATATGGGACTAGTGGCCTACAATGAGCAGTTCTTC. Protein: CASSQVDMGLVAYNEQFF.

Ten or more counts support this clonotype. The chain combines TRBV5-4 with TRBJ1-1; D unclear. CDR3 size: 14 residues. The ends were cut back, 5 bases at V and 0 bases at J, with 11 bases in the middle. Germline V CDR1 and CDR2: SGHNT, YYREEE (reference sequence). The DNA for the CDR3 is TGTGCCAGCAGGCTACAGCTCATGAACACTGAAGCTTTCTTT. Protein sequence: CASRLQLMNTEAFF.

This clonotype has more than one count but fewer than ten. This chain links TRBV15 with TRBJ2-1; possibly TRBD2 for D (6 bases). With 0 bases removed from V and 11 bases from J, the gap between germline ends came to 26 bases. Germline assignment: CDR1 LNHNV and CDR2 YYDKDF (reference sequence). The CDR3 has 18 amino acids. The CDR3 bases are TGTGCCACCAGCAGAGATTGGGTGGGGGGAACAGATGAACTAAAGCAGTTCTTC. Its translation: CATSRDWVGGTDELKQFF.

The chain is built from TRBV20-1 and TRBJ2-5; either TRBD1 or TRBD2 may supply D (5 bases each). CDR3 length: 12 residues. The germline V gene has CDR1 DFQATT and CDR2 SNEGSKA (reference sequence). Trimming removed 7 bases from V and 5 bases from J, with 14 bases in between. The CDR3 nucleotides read TGCAGTGTTATGGGACGAGAGGAGACCCAGTACTTC. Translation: CSVMGREETQYF.

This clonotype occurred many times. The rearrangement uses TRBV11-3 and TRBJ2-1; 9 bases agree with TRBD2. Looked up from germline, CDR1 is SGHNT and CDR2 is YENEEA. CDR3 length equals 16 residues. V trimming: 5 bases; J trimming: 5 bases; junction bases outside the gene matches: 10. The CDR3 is CASSPQTSGIDNEQFF. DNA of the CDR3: TGTGCCAGCAGCCCCCAGACTAGCGGAATCGACAATGAGCAGTTCTTC.

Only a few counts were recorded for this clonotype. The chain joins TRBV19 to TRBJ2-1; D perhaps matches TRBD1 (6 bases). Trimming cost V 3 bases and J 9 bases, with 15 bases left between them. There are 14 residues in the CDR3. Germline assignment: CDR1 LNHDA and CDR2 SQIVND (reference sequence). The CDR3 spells CASSIYGGPAEQFF. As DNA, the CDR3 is TGTGCCAGTAGTATTTATGGGGGCCCGGCTGAGCAGTTCTTC.